The clone carrying this TCR beta chain was seen repeatedly, ten times or more. The data stem from a study of blood T cells in healthy people across ages. CDR1 is SGHTA, CDR2 FQGTGA, per germline. The CDR3 runs to 14 residues. V shed 5 bases and J shed 4 bases, with 14 bases lying between them. Primers used in a second PCR of roughly 7 to 11 cycles were a sample-barcoded 5' primer and a J-beta primer mix. Each cDNA molecule carried a tag from a template-switch adaptor that contained 12 random nucleotides. One entry per CDR3 protein, called by TCRdb with MiXCR from the 5' RACE reads. The sample yields around 1.5 million distinct CDR3 sequences, 34% seen once.

The chain combines TRBV7-3 with TRBJ1-2; D not resolved. The source is a woman between 25 and 40 years old in good health. Sample: blood. The CDR3 DNA sequence: TGTGCCAGCAGCCACACGGGAACGGGCTATGGCTACACCTTC. Its translation is CASSHTGTGYGYTF.